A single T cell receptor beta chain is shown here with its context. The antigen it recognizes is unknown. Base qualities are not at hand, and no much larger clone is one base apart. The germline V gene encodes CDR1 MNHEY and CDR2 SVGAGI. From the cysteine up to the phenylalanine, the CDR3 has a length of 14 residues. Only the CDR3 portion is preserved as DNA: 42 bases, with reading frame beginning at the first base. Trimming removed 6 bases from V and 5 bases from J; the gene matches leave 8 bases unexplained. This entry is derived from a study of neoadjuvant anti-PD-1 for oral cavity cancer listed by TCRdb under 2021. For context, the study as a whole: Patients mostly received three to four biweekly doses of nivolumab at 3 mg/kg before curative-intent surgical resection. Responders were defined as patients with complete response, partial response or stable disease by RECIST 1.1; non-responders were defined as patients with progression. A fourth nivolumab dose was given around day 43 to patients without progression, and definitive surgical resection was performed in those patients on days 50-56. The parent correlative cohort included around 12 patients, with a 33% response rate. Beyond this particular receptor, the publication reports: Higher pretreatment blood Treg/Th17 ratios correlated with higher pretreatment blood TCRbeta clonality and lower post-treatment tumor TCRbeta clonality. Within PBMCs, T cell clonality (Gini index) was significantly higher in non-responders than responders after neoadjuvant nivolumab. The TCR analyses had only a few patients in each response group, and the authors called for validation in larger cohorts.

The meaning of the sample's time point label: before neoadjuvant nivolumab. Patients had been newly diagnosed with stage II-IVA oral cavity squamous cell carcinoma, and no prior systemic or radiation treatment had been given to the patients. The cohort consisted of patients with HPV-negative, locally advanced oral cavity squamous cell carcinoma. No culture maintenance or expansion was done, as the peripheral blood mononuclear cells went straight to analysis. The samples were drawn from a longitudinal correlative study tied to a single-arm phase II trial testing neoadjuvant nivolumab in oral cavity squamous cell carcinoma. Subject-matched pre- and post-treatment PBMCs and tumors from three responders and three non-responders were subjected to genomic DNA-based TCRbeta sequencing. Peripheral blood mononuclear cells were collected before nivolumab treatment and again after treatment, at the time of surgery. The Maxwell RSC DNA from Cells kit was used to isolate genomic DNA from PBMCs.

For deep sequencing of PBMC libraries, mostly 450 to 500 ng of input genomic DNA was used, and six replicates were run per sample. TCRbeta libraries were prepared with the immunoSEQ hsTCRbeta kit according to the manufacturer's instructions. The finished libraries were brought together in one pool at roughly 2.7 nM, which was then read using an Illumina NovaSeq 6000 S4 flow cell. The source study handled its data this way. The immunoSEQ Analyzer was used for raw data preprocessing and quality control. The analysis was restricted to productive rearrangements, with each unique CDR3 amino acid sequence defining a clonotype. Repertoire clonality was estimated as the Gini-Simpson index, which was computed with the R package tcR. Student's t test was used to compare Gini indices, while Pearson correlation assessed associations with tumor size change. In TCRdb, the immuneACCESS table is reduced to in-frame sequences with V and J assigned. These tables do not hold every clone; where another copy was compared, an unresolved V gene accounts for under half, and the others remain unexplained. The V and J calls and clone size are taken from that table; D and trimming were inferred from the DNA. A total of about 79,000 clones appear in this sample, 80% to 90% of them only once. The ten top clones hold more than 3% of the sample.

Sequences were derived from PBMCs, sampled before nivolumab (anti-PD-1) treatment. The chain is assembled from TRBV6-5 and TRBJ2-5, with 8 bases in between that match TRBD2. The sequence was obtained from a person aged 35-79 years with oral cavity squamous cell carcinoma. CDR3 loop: CASSLLAGLETQYF. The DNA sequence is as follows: TGTGCCAGCAGCTTATTAGCGGGGCTGGAGACCCAGTACTTC.